Listed below are T cell receptor beta chains from one sample, sequenced in a study of shared clonotypes between healthy human individuals. TCRdb keeps only in-frame clones here, not all; method: immunoSEQ multiplex PCR. The profile covers fewer than 800,000 clones, with approximately 90% appearing a single time and approximately 24% taken by the ten largest. Sequencing was carried out using naive CD8+ T cells sorted from blood. Every receptor here comes from a man aged 25 to 40 in good health. Both conserved end residues are part of each CDR3. Each record gives: V gene, CDR3 length, D gene, clone size, J gene, CDR3 protein, CDR3 DNA. D genes are given only for firm matches. Where a row states a size, it is once, few, many or the class of an expanded clone; other rows omit it.

V gene: TRBV4-3
CDR3 length: 14
D gene: .
clone size: .
J gene: TRBJ2-7
CDR3 protein: CASSPGTTLVEQYF
CDR3 DNA: TGCGCCAGCAGCCCGGGGACCACTTTAGTCGAGCAGTACTTC

V gene: TRBV6-6
CDR3 length: 16
D gene: TRBD2
clone size: .
J gene: TRBJ2-3
CDR3 protein: CASSYFSGSPTDTQYF
CDR3 DNA: TGTGCCAGCAGTTACTTTAGCGGGAGTCCCACAGATACGCAGTATTTT

V gene: TRBV5-8
CDR3 length: 17
D gene: .
clone size: .
J gene: TRBJ2-5
CDR3 protein: CASSRDTGTGLGETQYF
CDR3 DNA: TGTGCCAGCAGCCGGGATACCGGGACAGGACTAGGAGAGACCCAGTACTTC

V gene: TRBV7-2
CDR3 length: 12
D gene: .
clone size: .
J gene: TRBJ2-7
CDR3 protein: CASSLAAYEQYF
CDR3 DNA: TGTGCCAGCAGCTTAGCTGCCTACGAGCAGTACTTC

V gene: TRBV7-6
CDR3 length: 15
D gene: TRBD2
clone size: .
J gene: TRBJ2-3
CDR3 protein: CASSLNSGATDTQYF
CDR3 DNA: TGTGCCAGCAGCTTAAATAGCGGGGCCACAGATACGCAGTATTTT

V gene: TRBV14
CDR3 length: 18
D gene: TRBD2
clone size: .
J gene: TRBJ2-1
CDR3 protein: CASSQERLAGAKNNEQFF
CDR3 DNA: TGTGCCAGCAGCCAAGAAAGACTAGCGGGAGCTAAAAACAATGAGCAGTTCTTC

V gene: TRBV29-1
CDR3 length: 14
D gene: TRBD2
clone size: .
J gene: TRBJ2-7
CDR3 protein: CSVLAGGPSLEQYF
CDR3 DNA: TGCAGCGTCCTAGCGGGAGGGCCTTCGTTGGAGCAGTACTTC

V gene: TRBV6-5
CDR3 length: 11
D gene: .
clone size: .
J gene: TRBJ2-1
CDR3 protein: CASSYIGEQFF
CDR3 DNA: TGTGCCAGCAGTTACATAGGAGAGCAGTTCTTC

V gene: TRBV7-6
CDR3 length: 13
D gene: .
clone size: once
J gene: TRBJ2-7
CDR3 protein: CASSSLGPSEQYF
CDR3 DNA: TGTGCCAGCAGCTCACTTGGCCCCAGCGAGCAGTACTTC

V gene: TRBV11-3
CDR3 length: 13
D gene: .
clone size: .
J gene: TRBJ2-5
CDR3 protein: CASSLGTAGTQYF
CDR3 DNA: TGTGCCAGCAGCCTGGGTACAGCCGGGACCCAGTACTTC

V gene: TRBV11-2
CDR3 length: 13
D gene: .
clone size: .
J gene: TRBJ2-3
CDR3 protein: CASSRLSTDTQYF
CDR3 DNA: TGTGCCAGCAGCCGCCTTAGCACAGATACGCAGTATTTT

V gene: TRBV5-4
CDR3 length: 14
D gene: .
clone size: .
J gene: TRBJ2-7
CDR3 protein: CASSMEGDRYEQYF
CDR3 DNA: TGTGCCAGCAGCATGGAGGGGGATCGCTACGAGCAGTACTTC

V gene: TRBV7-9
CDR3 length: 17
D gene: .
clone size: .
J gene: TRBJ2-6
CDR3 protein: CASSRGTGSTGANVLTF
CDR3 DNA: TGTGCCAGCAGCCGAGGAACAGGGTCAACTGGGGCCAACGTCCTGACTTTC

V gene: TRBV5-4
CDR3 length: 15
D gene: .
clone size: .
J gene: TRBJ2-1
CDR3 protein: CASSLGAGGNNEQFF
CDR3 DNA: TGTGCCAGCAGCTTGGGTGCAGGGGGGAACAATGAGCAGTTCTTC

V gene: TRBV9
CDR3 length: 13
D gene: TRBD1
clone size: .
J gene: TRBJ2-7
CDR3 protein: CASSKGTGSEQYF
CDR3 DNA: TGTGCCAGCAGCAAAGGGACAGGGAGCGAGCAGTACTTC

V gene: TRBV10-3
CDR3 length: 11
D gene: .
clone size: .
J gene: TRBJ2-2
CDR3 protein: CAISGAGELFF
CDR3 DNA: TGTGCCATCAGTGGGGCCGGGGAGCTGTTTTTT

V gene: TRBV4-1
CDR3 length: 17
D gene: TRBD2
clone size: .
J gene: TRBJ2-1
CDR3 protein: CASSQEEAGGVYNEQFF
CDR3 DNA: TGCGCCAGCAGCCAAGAGGAAGCGGGAGGGGTTTACAATGAGCAGTTCTTC

V gene: TRBV27
CDR3 length: 13
D gene: .
clone size: .
J gene: TRBJ1-5
CDR3 protein: CASSYTGNQPQHF
CDR3 DNA: TGTGCCAGCAGTTATACAGGGAATCAGCCCCAGCATTTT

V gene: TRBV5-3
CDR3 length: 15
D gene: TRBD1
clone size: .
J gene: TRBJ2-3
CDR3 protein: CARSLGQGEEDTQYF
CDR3 DNA: TGTGCCAGAAGCTTGGGACAGGGAGAGGAGGATACGCAGTATTTT

V gene: TRBV4-1
CDR3 length: 16
D gene: .
clone size: once
J gene: TRBJ2-1
CDR3 protein: CASSQDPGGVGNEQFF
CDR3 DNA: TGCGCCAGCAGCCAAGATCCCGGGGGAGTCGGCAATGAGCAGTTCTTC

V gene: TRBV19
CDR3 length: 14
D gene: .
clone size: .
J gene: TRBJ2-7
CDR3 protein: CASSMGSGSYEQYF
CDR3 DNA: TGTGCCAGTAGTATGGGTAGCGGATCCTACGAGCAGTACTTC

V gene: TRBV6-5
CDR3 length: 14
D gene: TRBD1
clone size: .
J gene: TRBJ1-5
CDR3 protein: CASSPQGADQPQHF
CDR3 DNA: TGTGCCAGCAGTCCACAGGGGGCAGATCAGCCCCAGCATTTT